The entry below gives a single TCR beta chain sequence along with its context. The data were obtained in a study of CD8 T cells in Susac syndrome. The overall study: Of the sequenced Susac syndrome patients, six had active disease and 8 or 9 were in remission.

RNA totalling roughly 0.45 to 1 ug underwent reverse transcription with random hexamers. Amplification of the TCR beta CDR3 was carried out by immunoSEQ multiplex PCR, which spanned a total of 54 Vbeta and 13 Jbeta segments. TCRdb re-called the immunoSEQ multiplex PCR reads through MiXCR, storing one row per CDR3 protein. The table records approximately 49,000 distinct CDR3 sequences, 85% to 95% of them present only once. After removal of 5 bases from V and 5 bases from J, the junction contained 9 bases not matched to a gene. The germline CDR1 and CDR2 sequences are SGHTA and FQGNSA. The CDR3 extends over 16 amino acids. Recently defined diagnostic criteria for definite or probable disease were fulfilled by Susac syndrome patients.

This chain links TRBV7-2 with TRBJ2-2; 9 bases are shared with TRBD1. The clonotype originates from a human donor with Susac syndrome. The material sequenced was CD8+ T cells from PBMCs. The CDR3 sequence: CASSARTGVWTGELFF. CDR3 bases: TGTGCCAGCAGCGCCCGGACAGGGGTATGGACCGGGGAGCTGTTTTTT.